This passage covers 13 T cell receptor beta chains from one sample sequenced in a study of blood T cell repertoires in COVID-19. The protocol was immunoSEQ multiplex PCR, while the TCRdb copy is restricted to in-frame clones and leaves out a portion. The sample contains around 200,000 clones, around nine tenths of which appear only once. The sample taken for sequencing was peripheral blood. The receptors were gathered from a man aged 25-45 years with acute or convalescent COVID-19.

The V and J genes are TRBV5-1 and TRBJ1-1, with 12 positions matching TRBD1. The CDR3 extends over 18 amino acids. V dropped 0 bases and J dropped 5; count of bases not matched to a gene: 11. CDR1 and CDR2 from the germline V gene are SGHRS and YFSETQ. The CDR3 DNA reads as TGCGCCAGCAGCTTGGGGGCCCCCGGGACAGGGGGCCAAACTGAAGCTTTCTTT. Protein product: CASSLGAPGTGGQTEAFF.

V is TRBV6-5 and J is TRBJ1-1; the D gene is possibly TRBD1 (6 bases). Germline loops: CDR1 MNHEY, CDR2 SVGAGI. V dropped 0 bases and J dropped 3 bases, with 14 bases sitting between them. The length of the CDR3 is 16 residues. The DNA for the CDR3 is TGTGCCAGCAGTTACTCCAGGGGCGGGGGGGACACTGAAGCTTTCTTT. Its translation is CASSYSRGGGDTEAFF.

This chain uses TRBV28 with TRBJ2-1; 10 nucleotides line up with TRBD1. Germline lookup yields CDR1 MDHEN and CDR2 SYDVKM. The CDR3 is made up of 15 amino acids. With V trimmed by 3 bases and J by 5 bases, 4 bases remained unmatched. In nucleotides, the CDR3 is TGTGCCAGCAGTTTTTTCGGGACAGGGGACAATGAGCAGTTCTTC. Its translation is CASSFFGTGDNEQFF. The whole variable domain, remainder taken from reference TRBV28 and TRBJ2-1, is DVKVTQSSRYLVKRTGEKVFLECVQDMDHENMFWYRQDPGLGLRLIYFSYDVKMKEKGDIPEGYSVSREKKERFSLILESASTNQTSMYLCASSFFGTGDNEQFFGPGTRLTVL.

This chain joins TRBV18 and TRBJ2-7; D perhaps matches TRBD1 (5 bases). The length of the CDR3 is 13 residues. Germline assignment: CDR1 KGHSH and CDR2 LQKENI. Trimming left V 0 bases short and J 4 bases short, with 7 bases between. CDR3 protein: CASSPPGPYEQYF. The CDR3 nucleotides are TGTGCCAGCTCACCACCGGGGCCGTACGAGCAGTACTTC. The variable domain in full, completed from reference TRBV18 and TRBJ2-7, reads NAGVMQNPRHLVRRRGQEARLRCSPMKGHSHVYWYRQLPEEGLKFMVYLQKENIIDESGMPKERFSAEFPKEGPSILRIQQVVRGDSAAYFCASSPPGPYEQYFGPGTRLTVT.

This chain connects TRBV28 to TRBJ2-3, with D maybe TRBD1 (6 bases). CDR1 is MDHEN and CDR2 is SYDVKM in the germline V gene. Trimming removed 7 bases from V and 4 bases from J, with 24 bases in between. CDR3 length: 17 amino acids. The CDR3 DNA sequence: TGTGCCAGCACACAGGGCTTGGAGGCGGAAATAGCAGATACGCAGTATTTT. Protein product: CASTQGLEAEIADTQYF.

The chain employs TRBV18 and TRBJ2-5; 7 nucleotides match TRBD2. Germline assignment: CDR1 KGHSH and CDR2 LQKENI. The CDR3 contains 15 residues. V shed 1 base, J shed 5 bases, and the junction held 7 bases outside the gene matches. The CDR3 spells CASSPREGPGETQYF. The DNA for the CDR3 is TGTGCCAGCTCACCACGGGAGGGACCAGGGGAGACCCAGTACTTC.

This clone came up a few times. V and J are TRBV18 and TRBJ2-7, with 8 bases lining up with TRBD2. Trimming at V came to 5 bases and at J to 6 bases, leaving 9 bases not matched to a gene. This CDR3 has 14 amino acids. Germline V gives CDR1 KGHSH, CDR2 LQKENI. Here the CDR3 reads CASSRRAGVFEQYF. DNA of the CDR3: TGTGCCAGCTCAAGACGAGCGGGGGTATTCGAGCAGTACTTC. Full variable domain (missing parts from reference TRBV18 and TRBJ2-7): NAGVMQNPRHLVRRRGQEARLRCSPMKGHSHVYWYRQLPEEGLKFMVYLQKENIIDESGMPKERFSAEFPKEGPSILRIQQVVRGDSAAYFCASSRRAGVFEQYFGPGTRLTVT.

The V gene is TRBV5-6, the J gene TRBJ1-2; tentatively, D is TRBD1 (5 bases). The germline CDR1 and CDR2 sequences are SGHDT and YYEEEE. This CDR3 has 14 residues. V lost 2 bases and J 5 bases, leaving 13 bases between the germline ends. CDR3 protein: CASSLTGRPYGYTF. The DNA for the CDR3 is TGTGCCAGCAGCTTAACAGGCCGCCCTTATGGCTACACCTTC.

In the case of this clone: At one boundary the junction diverges from the germline segment, which might be a read error. The chain employs TRBV2 and TRBJ1-6, with 7 positions matching TRBD1. The V gene's germline CDR1 is SNHLY and CDR2 FYNNEI. The CDR3 covers 15 residues. This CDR3 reads CTSITGQRVNSPLHF. The CDR3 DNA follows: TGTACCAGCATTACGGGACAGCGGGTTAATTCACCCCTCCACTTT.

The chain carries TRBV29-1 and TRBJ2-3; 9 positions match TRBD2. From germline, CDR1 is SQVTM and CDR2 ANQGSEA. J lost 0 bases, V lost 4 bases, and 8 bases had no gene match. The CDR3 consists of 16 residues. DNA of the CDR3: TGCAGCGTTGGTTCTGCGGGGGGGGCTAGCACAGATACGCAGTATTTT. Protein sequence: CSVGSAGGASTDTQYF.

The chain has TRBV7-8 and TRBJ1-1; possibly TRBD1 for D (6 bases). This CDR3 comprises 16 residues. V lost 4 bases and J 5 bases, leaving 20 bases between the germline ends. Germline V gene lookup returns CDR1 SGHVS and CDR2 FQNEAQ. Written as DNA, the CDR3 is TGTGCCAGCAGCTACCAACAGGGTTTGTACGGAACTGAAGCTTTCTTT. It encodes CASSYQQGLYGTEAFF.

The V call is TRBV19, the J call TRBJ1-2; D remains ambiguous. V shed 1 base and J shed 2 bases, with 17 bases lying between them. This CDR3 has 17 residues. CDR1 and CDR2 (germline): LNHDA, SQIVND (reference sequence). CDR3: CASSIALGDFQNYGYTF. CDR3 bases: TGTGCCAGTAGTATAGCCTTAGGAGATTTTCAAAACTATGGCTACACCTTC.

The rearrangement links TRBV21-1 to TRBJ1-1. TRBV21-1 constitutes a pseudogene. The CDR3 loop spans 16 amino acids. CDR3: CASSPHPWPPGTEAFF. The CDR3 coding sequence is TGTGCCAGCAGCCCCCACCCGTGGCCTCCGGGCACTGAAGCTTTCTTT.